The entry that follows covers one T cell receptor (beta chain) sequence. The clone's antigen remains unknown. The sample holds no much larger clone one base away, and base qualities are not on file. The entry originates in a study of T-cell memory formation after mild COVID-19 (dated by TCRdb to about 2021). Concerning the study at large: TCR sequence clusters from the two donors were largely donor specific. Two young, previously healthy adult volunteers, one female and one male, were included in the cohort. T-cell clones expanding and contracting after mild COVID-19 in a couple of donors were tracked by longitudinal TCRalpha and TCRbeta repertoire sequencing. The full study reports these points: Contracting CD4+ clones were found mainly in CM and EM memory subsets, while CD8+ clones were enriched in EMRA. Some responding clones were found in pre-infection memory, which suggests that pre-existing cross-reactive memory T cells took part in the SARS-CoV-2 response. Clones contracting from day 15 to 85 had balanced CD4/CD8 phenotypes, while a second wave expanding from day 15 to 37 was biased towards CD4+. Whether the second-wave clones peaking on day 37 were SARS-CoV-2 specific was not confirmed. The study covered only a couple of mild cases, and larger cohorts including severe cases with pre-infection samples were considered necessary.

The germline V gene (reference sequence) provides CDR1 MNHEY and CDR2 SMNVEV. The junction shows trimming of 3 bases on V and 0 bases on J, plus 6 bases between the germline ends. The CDR3 spans 13 residues, from the cysteine through the phenylalanine. Only CDR3 DNA remains: 39 bases, in frame from the first base. PBMCs were isolated by Ficoll-Paque density gradient centrifugation. Sequenced using an Illumina NovaSeq 6000. TCRalpha and TCRbeta cDNA libraries were built by 5'RACE with constant-segment primers, adding sample barcodes and unique molecular identifiers. RNA was extracted from every sample with Trizol reagent. Libraries were amplified in two PCR steps, with a second sample barcode and Illumina TruSeq adapters added in the second step. Sequencing of the libraries was done on an Illumina NovaSeq, producing 2 x 150 bp paired-end reads. The authors' analysis ran thus. Demultiplexing of reads and collapsing into UMI-guided consensus sequences were performed with migec v1.2.7. Using mixcr v2.1.11, UMI consensuses were aligned to TRA and TRB V and J templates and then assembled into clonotypes. Clonotypes were classified as expanded or contracted when called significant by both edgeR and NoisET, with noise models trained on biological replicates. edgeR calls used a false discovery rate-adjusted p below 0.01 and a log2 fold-change threshold of 1. As an exploratory analysis of dynamics, max-normalized trajectories of the 1000 most abundant clonotypes were examined with PCA combined with hierarchical clustering. The CD4 or CD8 phenotype of responding clones was assigned using the separately sequenced CD4+ and CD8+ repertoires. Starting from the raw public reads, TCRdb applied fastp trimming at Q25, assembled clones with MiXCR and retained in-frame beta chains. Here each entry gathers all rows of one CDR3 protein and keeps the most common genes and DNA. These V and J calls derive from TCRdb rather than the authors' analysis. For this sample the table gives about 140,000 distinct CDR3 sequences, of which more than 13% were detected only once. Jointly, the top ten make up about 26% of the sample.

The V and J genes are TRBV27 and TRBJ2-7; the D gene cannot be resolved reliably. Sequenced sample: PBMCs or a T cell subset sorted from them (not recorded which). This receptor was taken from an adult woman who had mild COVID-19 (a few samples of this study predate the infection). The sample titles of this study are shuffled in the database, so cell type and time point are left out; the donor was told from shared clones. The CDR3 in this case is CASSFQASYEQYF. The DNA reads TGTGCCAGCAGTTTCCAGGCCTCCTACGAGCAGTACTTC.